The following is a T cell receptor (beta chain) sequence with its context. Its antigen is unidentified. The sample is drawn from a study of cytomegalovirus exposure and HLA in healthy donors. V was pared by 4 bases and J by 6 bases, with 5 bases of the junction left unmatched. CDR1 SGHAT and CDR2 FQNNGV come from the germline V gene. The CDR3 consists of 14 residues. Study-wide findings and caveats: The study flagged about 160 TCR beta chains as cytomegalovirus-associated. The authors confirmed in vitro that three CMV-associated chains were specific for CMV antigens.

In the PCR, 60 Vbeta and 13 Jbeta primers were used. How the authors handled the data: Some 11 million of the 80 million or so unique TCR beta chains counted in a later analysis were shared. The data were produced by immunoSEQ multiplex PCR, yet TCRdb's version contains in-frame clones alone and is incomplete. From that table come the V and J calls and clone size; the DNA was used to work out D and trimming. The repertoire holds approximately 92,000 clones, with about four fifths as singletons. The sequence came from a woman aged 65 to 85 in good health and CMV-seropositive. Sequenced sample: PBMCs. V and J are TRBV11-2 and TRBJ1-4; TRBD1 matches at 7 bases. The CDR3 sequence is CASSYRQGDEKLFF. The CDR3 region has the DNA TGTGCCAGCAGCTATCGGCAGGGGGATGAAAAACTGTTTTTT. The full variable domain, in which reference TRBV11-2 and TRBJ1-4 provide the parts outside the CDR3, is EAGVAQSPRYKIIEKRQSVAFWCNPISGHATLYWYQQILGQGPKLLIQFQNNGVVDDSQLPKDRFSAERLKGVDSTLKIQPAKLEDSAVYLCASSYRQGDEKLFFGSGTQLSVL.